The T cell receptor (beta chain) described here comes from a study of T cells in Graves' hyperthyroidism and ophthalmopathy. Study at large: Sampling of peripheral blood happened at initial diagnosis, prior to any treatment.

Concerning this clonotype itself: Its antigen is unknown.

Uncontrolled infection, other autoimmune disease, pregnancy or lactation disqualified patients from enrolment. General study results and limits: Ophthalmopathy cases were set apart from stable hyperthyroidism by a 13 V-J model.

Researchers took RNA transcripts and amplified the TCR beta CDR3 regions from them. The study used the HTBI primer set for a first-round RT-PCR of the TCR CDR3. TCRdb itself ran the multiplex PCR reads through MiXCR, one entry per CDR3 protein. The sample yields more than 350,000 distinct CDR3 sequences, about 15% seen once. Per the germline V gene, CDR1 is MNHNS and CDR2 is SASEGT. V shed 6 bases and J shed 2 bases, with 10 bases lying between them. The CDR3 extends over 13 amino acids. The sequence was obtained from a woman in her sixties or seventies with Graves' ophthalmopathy. The chain couples TRBV6-1 to TRBJ1-2; unclear D gene. The sequenced sample was blood. The CDR3 DNA is TGTGCCAGCAGACGCACAGAAAACTATGGCTACACCTTC. It yields the protein CASRRTENYGYTF.